This entry is about one T cell receptor (beta chain). This specimen comes from a study of blood T cell repertoires in COVID-19. Whole-study context: The United States, Italy and Spain supplied acute and convalescent COVID-19 samples. Sources were T cells, B-cell-depleted T cells, or PBMCs; the material itself was cDNA or gDNA.

Authors' methods: Estimated nucleated cell counts came from reference gene primer amplification. Data came from immunoSEQ multiplex PCR; TCRdb stores just in-frame clones and leaves some out. For V, J and clone size, that table is used; D and trimming come from the DNA. Of some 42,000 clones listed, roughly 80% are singletons. V was cut by 0 bases and J by 1 base, with 10 bases left in between. The CDR3 spans 15 residues. Germline CDR1 and CDR2: SGHRS and YFSETQ. This clonotype was obtained from an older woman with acute or convalescent COVID-19. The specimen was peripheral blood. V and J are TRBV5-1 and TRBJ1-1; D unresolved. The CDR3 reads CASSLASTQNTEAFF. The CDR3 coding sequence is TGCGCCAGCAGCTTGGCCTCAACACAGAACACTGAAGCTTTCTTT.